The present entry profiles one TCR beta chain with its context. The same CDR3 arises from other DNA sequences in this sample as well. Germline-derived CDR1 and CDR2 are SEHNR and FQNEAQ (reference sequence). The CDR3 is 13 amino acids. Trimming stripped 3 bases from V and 4 bases from J, with 9 bases between. Data came from immunoSEQ multiplex PCR; TCRdb stores just in-frame clones and leaves some out. Here the sample spans more than 1,200,000 clones, 98% being singletons. The data stem from a study of shared clonotypes between healthy human individuals. Study details: Per-donor plates numbered three CD4 naive, three CD4 memory, two CD8 naive and one CD8 memory.

V usage is TRBV7-9 and J usage is TRBJ1-1; D may be TRBD1 (5 bases). Sequenced input: naive CD4+ T cells sorted from blood. Regarding subset: CD45RA+ positively selected. This TCR was sampled from a man aged 25-40 years in good health. The DNA of the CDR3 is TGTGCCAGCAGCTTGTCTGGGGGCACTGAAGCTTTCTTT. This codes for CASSLSGGTEAFF.